The rows below give T cell receptor beta chains drawn from one sample of a study of cytomegalovirus exposure and HLA in healthy donors. TCRdb keeps only in-frame clones here, not all; method: immunoSEQ multiplex PCR. The sample lists approximately 140,000 clones, 75% to 85% occurring once. The sequenced sample consisted of PBMCs. These receptors were taken from a human donor in good health. CDR3s include the opening cysteine and the closing phenylalanine or tryptophan. A D gene is named only where the DNA matches it firmly. The listing skips clone size in some rows; elsewhere it reads once, few, many or a size class.

abundance	v_gene	d_gene	j_gene	CDR3aa	CDR3nt
-	TRBV6-5	-	TRBJ2-7	CASIPEGRAGEQYF	TGTGCCAGCATCCCCGAGGGCCGAGCGGGCGAGCAGTACTTC
-	TRBV4-1	TRBD2	TRBJ2-2	CASSQDPNSGSTGELFF	TGCGCCAGCAGCCAAGACCCGAATAGCGGGAGCACCGGGGAGCTGTTTTTT
-	TRBV11-3	TRBD2	TRBJ2-1	CASSLDSGLAGGHDEQFF	TGTGCCAGCAGCTTAGATTCGGGACTAGCGGGAGGGCATGATGAGCAGTTCTTC
-	TRBV10-3	-	TRBJ2-5	CAIKESSSVGETQYF	TGTGCCATCAAAGAGTCATCCTCCGTCGGGGAGACCCAGTACTTC
-	TRBV5-1	TRBD1	TRBJ2-3	CASSNPTGTDTQYF	TGCGCCAGCAGCAACCCGACAGGGACAGATACGCAGTATTTT
-	TRBV5-4	-	TRBJ2-7	CASQGDSYEQYF	TGTGCCAGCCAGGGTGATTCCTACGAGCAGTACTTC
-	TRBV19	TRBD1	TRBJ2-7	CASTPYQPLAGGGLWVAYEQYF	TGTGCCAGTACCCCTTACCAACCCCTGGCAGGGGGCGGCTTATGGGTCGCCTACGAGCAGTACTTC
-	TRBV7-8	-	TRBJ2-1	CASSLAARTNNEQFF	TGTGCCAGCAGCTTAGCTGCTCGGACTAACAATGAGCAGTTCTTC
once	TRBV27	-	TRBJ1-2	CASSPGGKLNGYTF	TGTGCCAGCAGTCCAGGAGGGAAATTGAATGGCTACACCTTC
once	TRBV7-2	-	TRBJ2-1	CASSPTSYNEQFF	TGTGCCAGCAGCCCGACATCCTACAATGAGCAGTTCTTC
-	TRBV29-1	-	TRBJ2-2	CSVWQVNTGELFF	TGCAGCGTTTGGCAGGTTAACACCGGGGAGCTGTTTTTT
-	TRBV6-5	TRBD1	TRBJ1-6	CASSRGDRGNSPLHF	TGTGCCAGCAGCCGCGGGGACAGGGGAAATTCACCCCTCCACTTT
few	TRBV14	-	TRBJ1-4	CASSLTDATNEKLFF	TGTGCCAGCAGCCTGACAGATGCAACTAATGAAAAACTGTTTTTT
once	TRBV7-2	TRBD2	TRBJ2-1	CASSLSPGLAGGSDEQFF	TGTGCCAGCAGCTTATCGCCTGGACTAGCGGGGGGGTCCGATGAGCAGTTCTTC
-	TRBV5-6	-	TRBJ2-7	CASSPRATYEQYF	TGTGCCAGCAGCCCGCGAGCGACCTACGAGCAGTACTTC
-	TRBV7-6	-	TRBJ1-1	CASSLAGAGPNTEAFF	TGTGCCAGCAGCTTAGCGGGAGCAGGCCCCAACACTGAAGCTTTCTTT
-	TRBV12-5	-	TRBJ2-7	CASGLGPLGSSYEQYF	TGTGCTAGTGGTTTGGGCCCCCTAGGATCATCATACGAGCAGTACTTC
-	TRBV28	-	TRBJ2-1	CASSLVFSGTSSYNEQFF	TGTGCCAGCAGTTTGGTCTTTAGCGGTACGAGCTCCTACAATGAGCAGTTCTTC
-	TRBV29-1	TRBD1	TRBJ2-7	CSVRPGDRVVEQYF	TGCAGCGTACGACCGGGGGACAGGGTGGTCGAGCAGTACTTC
-	TRBV2	TRBD1	TRBJ1-3	CASTKDRGFSGNTIYF	TGTGCCAGCACTAAGGACAGGGGGTTCTCTGGAAACACCATATATTTT
-	TRBV6-5	-	TRBJ2-3	CASRVTATDTQYF	TGTGCCAGCAGGGTGACAGCCACAGATACGCAGTATTTT
-	TRBV27	-	TRBJ2-7	CASSLGASYEQYF	TGTGCCAGCAGTTTAGGGGCCTCCTACGAGCAGTACTTC
-	TRBV2	-	TRBJ1-6	CASTLRDINNSPLHF	TGTGCCAGCACCCTCCGGGACATCAATAATTCACCCCTCCACTTT
few	TRBV6-1	TRBD1	TRBJ1-5	CASSVGTGSPQPQHF	TGTGCCAGCAGCGTGGGGACAGGGAGCCCTCAGCCCCAGCATTTT
-	TRBV11-2	-	TRBJ1-1	CASSDRDKEAFF	TGTGCCAGCAGCGACCGGGACAAAGAAGCTTTCTTT
-	TRBV19	-	TRBJ1-6	CASTLGARGSALHF	TGTGCCAGTACCTTGGGGGCCCGGGGTTCGGCCCTCCACTTT
few	TRBV19	TRBD1	TRBJ2-3	CATRPGTGVVDTQYF	TGTGCCACAAGACCCGGGACAGGGGTTGTAGATACGCAGTATTTT
-	TRBV10-3	-	TRBJ2-7	CAISEREEQYF	TGTGCCATCAGTGAACGAGAAGAGCAGTACTTC
once	TRBV6-5	TRBD1	TRBJ2-1	CASSGMDRDQQFF	TGTGCCAGCAGTGGGATGGACAGGGACCAGCAGTTCTTC
-	TRBV6-5	TRBD1	TRBJ2-7	CASSTTGASVGEQYF	TGTGCCAGCAGCACAACAGGGGCGTCAGTGGGGGAGCAGTACTTC
-	TRBV7-9	TRBD2	TRBJ2-1	CASSFLSSGSDEQFF	TGTGCCAGCAGCTTTTTGTCTAGCGGGAGCGATGAGCAGTTCTTC
-	TRBV7-6	TRBD2	TRBJ2-5	CASSLGGGVRETQYF	TGTGCCAGCAGCTTAGGCGGGGGGGTTAGGGAGACCCAGTACTTC
-	TRBV5-1	-	TRBJ1-2	CASSLVQDSYGYPF	TGCGCCAGCAGCTTGGTGCAGGATTCCTATGGCTACCCCTTC
-	TRBV9	TRBD2	TRBJ2-1	CASSVSSGSYNEQFF	TGTGCCAGCAGCGTAAGTAGCGGGAGTTACAATGAGCAGTTCTTC
few	TRBV20-1	-	TRBJ1-1	CSATGDREAFF	TGCAGTGCTACAGGGGACCGTGAAGCTTTCTTT
once	TRBV7-9	TRBD1	TRBJ1-4	CASGDSLNEKLFF	TGTGCCAGCGGGGACAGCCTTAATGAAAAACTGTTTTTT
-	TRBV27	-	TRBJ2-7	CASSLGIYEQYF	TGTGCCAGCAGCTTGGGCATCTACGAGCAGTACTTC
-	TRBV6-1	-	TRBJ2-1	CASSDNDRPSGVQFF	TGTGCCAGCAGTGATAATGACAGGCCGTCGGGTGTACAGTTCTTC
-	TRBV11-2	-	TRBJ2-7	CASSLRGFHEQYF	TGTGCCAGCAGCTTACGAGGGTTCCACGAGCAGTACTTC
-	TRBV7-9	-	TRBJ2-7	CASSSGRGYEQYF	TGTGCCAGCAGCTCCGGCCGCGGCTACGAGCAGTACTTC
few	TRBV11-2	TRBD1	TRBJ1-6	CASSPPGQGVFYNSPLHF	TGTGCCAGCAGCCCCCCCGGACAGGGGGTATTTTATAATTCACCCCTCCACTTT
few	TRBV25-1	-	TRBJ2-1	CASSSGLNNEQFF	TGTGCCAGCAGTTCAGGACTTAACAATGAGCAGTTCTTC
-	TRBV7-9	TRBD1	TRBJ1-2	CASSDTGTGDLSGYTF	TGTGCCAGCAGCGACACCGGGACAGGTGACCTCTCCGGCTACACCTTC
-	TRBV6-6	-	TRBJ2-3	CASTRSGSYTDTQYF	TGTGCCAGCACTAGAAGCGGGTCTTACACAGATACGCAGTATTTT
-	TRBV11-3	TRBD2	TRBJ2-7	CASSKGQRGEQYF	TGTGCCAGCAGTAAGGGTCAGCGGGGGGAGCAGTACTTC
-	TRBV29-1	-	TRBJ1-5	CSVGGSNQPQHF	TGCAGCGTTGGAGGAAGCAATCAGCCCCAGCATTTT
-	TRBV9	-	TRBJ1-4	CASSVSSANEKLFF	TGTGCCAGCAGCGTGTCGTCGGCTAATGAAAAACTGTTTTTT
-	TRBV30	-	TRBJ1-6	CAWIGGVGSPLHF	TGTGCCTGGATTGGGGGGGTCGGGTCACCCCTCCACTTT
-	TRBV28	-	TRBJ2-7	CASSLSILEQYF	TGTGCCAGCAGCCTTTCTATCCTCGAGCAGTACTTC
-	TRBV5-1	TRBD1	TRBJ1-1	CASSLGGAGNTEAFF	TGCGCCAGCAGCTTAGGGGGCGCGGGGAACACTGAAGCTTTCTTT
-	TRBV7-8	TRBD2	TRBJ2-1	CASSLLAGAPHEQFF	TGTGCCAGCAGCCTACTAGCGGGAGCCCCCCATGAGCAGTTCTTC
-	TRBV16	-	TRBJ1-6	CASSPRTGGDSPLHF	TGTGCCAGCAGCCCACGGACTGGTGGTGACTCACCCCTCCACTTT
-	TRBV7-9	TRBD1	TRBJ1-1	CASGWGQVTEAFF	TGTGCCAGCGGGTGGGGACAGGTAACTGAAGCTTTCTTT
-	TRBV5-8	-	TRBJ1-5	CASSWGHQPQHF	TGTGCCAGCAGCTGGGGGCATCAGCCCCAGCATTTT
few	TRBV29-1	-	TRBJ1-2	CSVDVGRGRAINYGYTF	TGCAGCGTTGATGTTGGCAGGGGTAGAGCTATTAACTATGGCTACACCTTC
-	TRBV4-2	TRBD2	TRBJ2-1	CASSQHELAGGYNEQFF	TGTGCCAGCAGCCAACACGAACTAGCGGGAGGTTACAATGAGCAGTTCTTC
-	TRBV4-2	TRBD2	TRBJ2-1	CASSQDWASGKYNEQFF	TGTGCCAGCAGCCAAGACTGGGCTAGCGGGAAATACAATGAGCAGTTCTTC
-	TRBV7-9	-	TRBJ1-5	CASSLLMTDTQHF	TGTGCCAGCAGCCTCTTAATGACTGATACCCAGCATTTT